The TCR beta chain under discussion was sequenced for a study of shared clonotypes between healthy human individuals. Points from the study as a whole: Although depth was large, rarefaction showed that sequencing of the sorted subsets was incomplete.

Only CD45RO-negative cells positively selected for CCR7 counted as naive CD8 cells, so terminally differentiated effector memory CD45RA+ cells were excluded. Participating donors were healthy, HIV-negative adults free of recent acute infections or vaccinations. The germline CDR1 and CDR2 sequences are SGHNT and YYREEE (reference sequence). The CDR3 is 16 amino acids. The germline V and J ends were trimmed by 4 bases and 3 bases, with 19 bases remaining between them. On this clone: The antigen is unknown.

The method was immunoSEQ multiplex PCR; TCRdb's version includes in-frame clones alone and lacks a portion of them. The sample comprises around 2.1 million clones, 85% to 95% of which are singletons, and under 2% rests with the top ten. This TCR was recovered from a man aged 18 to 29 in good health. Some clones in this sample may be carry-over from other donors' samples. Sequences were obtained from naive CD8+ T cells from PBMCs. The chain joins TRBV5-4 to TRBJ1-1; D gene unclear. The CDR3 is CASSLKPPAVDTEAFF. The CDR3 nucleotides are TGTGCCAGCAGCCTAAAACCCCCCGCAGTCGACACTGAAGCTTTCTTT.